This T cell receptor beta chain is from a study of vaccination and CD4 T cells after COVID-19. The treatment denotes: roughly 10-day PBMC culture with coronavirus spike peptide pools or control peptides (ViraFEST assay). Note on this clonotype: The antigen remains unidentified.

This CDR3 contains 19 residues. V lost 4 bases, J lost 2 bases, and 11 bases stayed unmatched. CDR1 is SGHNT and CDR2 is YENEEA in the germline V gene. Cultured CD4+ T-cell DNA underwent Oncomine TCR Beta short-read sequencing. TCRdb recomputed calls from the PCR reads with MiXCR, one row per CDR3 protein. In the table there are around 10,000 distinct CDR3 sequences, approximately 40% of which are singletons. The chain recombines TRBV11-3 with TRBJ2-3, with TRBD2 matching over 14 bases. The origin of this receptor is a human donor who had recovered from COVID-19. Sample: CD4+ T cells from blood, cultured in vitro. CDR3 amino acids: CASSSPPGTSGGPTDTQYF. In DNA form, the CDR3 reads TGTGCCAGCAGCTCCCCGCCCGGGACTAGCGGGGGCCCCACAGATACGCAGTATTTT.